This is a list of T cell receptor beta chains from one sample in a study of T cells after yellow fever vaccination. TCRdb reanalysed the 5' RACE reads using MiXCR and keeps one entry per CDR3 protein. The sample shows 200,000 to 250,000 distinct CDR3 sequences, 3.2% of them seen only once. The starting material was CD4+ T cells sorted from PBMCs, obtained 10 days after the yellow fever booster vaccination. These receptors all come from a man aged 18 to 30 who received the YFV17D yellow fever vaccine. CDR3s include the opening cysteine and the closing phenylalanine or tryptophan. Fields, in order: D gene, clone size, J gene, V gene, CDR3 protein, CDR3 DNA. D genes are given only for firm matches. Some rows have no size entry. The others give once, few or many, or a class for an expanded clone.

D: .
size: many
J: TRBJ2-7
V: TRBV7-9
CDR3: CATSQVRGEQYF
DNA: TGTGCCACCTCTCAGGTCAGAGGGGAGCAGTACTTC

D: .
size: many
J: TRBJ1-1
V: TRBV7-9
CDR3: CASSLQNTEAFF
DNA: TGTGCCAGCAGCTTACAGAACACTGAAGCTTTCTTT

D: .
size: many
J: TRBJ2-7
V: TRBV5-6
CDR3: CASSLEGISYEQYF
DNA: TGTGCCAGCAGCTTGGAAGGGATTAGCTACGAGCAGTACTTC

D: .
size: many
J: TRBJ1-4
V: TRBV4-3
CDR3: CASSQVFIRLPGEKLFF
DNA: TGCGCCAGCAGCCAAGTCTTTATTCGACTGCCCGGGGAAAAACTGTTTTTT

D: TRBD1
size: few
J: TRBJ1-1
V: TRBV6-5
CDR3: CASSYETGPNTEAFF
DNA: TGTGCCAGCAGTTACGAGACAGGGCCGAACACTGAAGCTTTCTTT

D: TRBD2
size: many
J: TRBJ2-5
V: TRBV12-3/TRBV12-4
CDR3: CASSPSTSGKYF
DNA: TGTGCCAGCAGTCCCTCGACTAGCGGGAAGTACTTC

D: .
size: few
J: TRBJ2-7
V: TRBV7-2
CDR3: CASSLGDRTNEQYF
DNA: TGTGCCAGCAGCTTAGGAGACAGGACTAACGAGCAGTACTTC

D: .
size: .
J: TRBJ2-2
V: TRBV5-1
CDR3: CASSSATGGGELFF
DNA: TGCGCCAGCAGCTCCGCGACAGGCGGCGGGGAGCTGTTTTTT

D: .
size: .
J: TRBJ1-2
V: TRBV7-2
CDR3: CASSREQGFYGYTF
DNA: TGTGCCAGCAGTCGAGAACAGGGATTCTATGGCTACACCTTC

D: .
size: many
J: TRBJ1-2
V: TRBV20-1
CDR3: CSAVGSYYGYTF
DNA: TGCAGTGCCGTTGGGTCTTACTATGGCTACACCTTC

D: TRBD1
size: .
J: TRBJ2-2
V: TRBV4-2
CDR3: CASSRIGDRGSGELFF
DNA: TGTGCCAGCAGCCGCATTGGAGACAGGGGGTCCGGGGAGCTGTTTTTT

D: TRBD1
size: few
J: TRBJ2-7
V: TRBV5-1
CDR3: CASSAPRQGSSYEQYF
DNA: TGCGCCAGCAGCGCCCCCCGACAGGGTAGCTCCTACGAGCAGTACTTC

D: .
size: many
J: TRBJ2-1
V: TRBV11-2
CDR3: CASSPGRSSYNEQFF
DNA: TGTGCCAGCAGCCCGGGCCGAAGCTCCTACAATGAGCAGTTCTTC

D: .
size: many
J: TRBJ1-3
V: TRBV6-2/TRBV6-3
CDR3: CASTRDGQFSGNTIYF
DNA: TGTGCCAGCACCAGAGACGGCCAGTTCTCTGGAAACACCATATATTTT

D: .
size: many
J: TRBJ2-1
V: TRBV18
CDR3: CASSDTGQSSYNEQFF
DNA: TGTGCCAGCTCTGATACGGGACAAAGCTCCTACAATGAGCAGTTCTTC

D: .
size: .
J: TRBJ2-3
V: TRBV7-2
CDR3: CASSDSAGADTQYF
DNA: TGTGCCAGCAGCGATAGCGCTGGGGCAGATACGCAGTATTTT

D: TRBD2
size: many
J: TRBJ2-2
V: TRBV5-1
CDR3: CASRRGTDNTGELFF
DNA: TGCGCCAGCAGGCGGGGGACTGATAACACCGGGGAGCTGTTTTTT

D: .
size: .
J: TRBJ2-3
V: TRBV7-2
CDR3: CASSSQGGSGDTQYF
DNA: TGTGCCAGCAGCTCCCAGGGGGGGTCGGGAGATACGCAGTATTTT

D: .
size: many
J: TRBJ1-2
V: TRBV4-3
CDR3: CASSQAPGSYGYTF
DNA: TGCGCCAGCAGCCAAGCTCCGGGATCCTATGGCTACACCTTC

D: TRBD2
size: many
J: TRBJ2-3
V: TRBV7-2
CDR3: CASSRRTSGGASTDTQYF
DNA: TGTGCCAGCAGCCGCCGGACTAGCGGGGGCGCGAGCACAGATACGCAGTATTTT

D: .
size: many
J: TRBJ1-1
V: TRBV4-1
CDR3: CASSQPTRGTEAFF
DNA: TGCGCCAGCAGCCAACCAACTCGGGGCACTGAAGCTTTCTTT

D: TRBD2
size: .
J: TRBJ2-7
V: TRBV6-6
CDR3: CASSEAGGSYYEQYF
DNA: TGTGCCAGCAGTGAAGCGGGGGGGTCGTACTACGAGCAGTACTTC

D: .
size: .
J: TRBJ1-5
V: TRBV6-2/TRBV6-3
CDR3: CASSYVSGNQPQHF
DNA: TGTGCCAGCAGTTACGTGTCAGGGAATCAGCCCCAGCATTTT

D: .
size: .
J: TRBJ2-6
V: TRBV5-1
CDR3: CASSRKSSGANVLTF
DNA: TGCGCCAGCAGCCGAAAAAGTTCTGGGGCCAACGTCCTGACTTTC

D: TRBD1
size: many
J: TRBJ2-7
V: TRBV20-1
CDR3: CSARGRDRGYEQYF
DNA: TGCAGTGCTAGGGGAAGGGACAGGGGCTACGAGCAGTACTTC

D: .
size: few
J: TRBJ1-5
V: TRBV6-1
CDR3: CASSEAPGLGNQPQHF
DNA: TGTGCCAGCAGTGAAGCCCCGGGGCTCGGCAATCAGCCCCAGCATTTT

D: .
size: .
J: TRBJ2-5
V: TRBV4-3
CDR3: CASSQDQKVLGTQYF
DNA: TGCGCCAGCAGCCAAGATCAGAAAGTTCTCGGGACCCAGTACTTC

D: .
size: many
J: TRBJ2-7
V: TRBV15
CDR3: CGLNKGYEQYF
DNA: TGTGGCCTTAACAAGGGCTACGAGCAGTACTTC

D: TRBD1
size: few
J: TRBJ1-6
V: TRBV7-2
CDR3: CASSWDSRALHF
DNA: TGTGCCAGCAGCTGGGACAGCCGAGCCCTCCACTTT

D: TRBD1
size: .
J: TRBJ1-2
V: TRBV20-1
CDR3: CSGTGQVYGYTF
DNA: TGCAGCGGGACGGGACAGGTCTATGGCTACACCTTC

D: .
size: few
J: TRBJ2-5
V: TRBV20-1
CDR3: CSAPRPPLSQETQYF
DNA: TGCAGTGCCCCACGCCCGCCCCTATCGCAAGAGACCCAGTACTTC